This TCR beta chain was found in a study of cytomegalovirus exposure and HLA in healthy donors. Study overall: There were 117 million unique TCR beta sequences, drawn from roughly 200 million T cells, in an earlier analysis. Study-wide points: Several of the most significant clusters were apparently associated with common viral pathogens in a later analysis. In a later analysis, V- and J-gene trimming of beta chains associated with a DCLRE1C missense variant, replicated independently.

This PCR relied on a set of 60 Vbeta primers and 13 Jbeta primers. Per the original methods: A later analysis tallied tens of millions of unique TCR beta chains, 9.5 million to 14 million of them shared. Libraries were prepared by immunoSEQ multiplex PCR; TCRdb keeps only in-frame clonotypes and omits some of them. V and J calls and clone size are given by that table; D and trimming were obtained from the DNA. Seen in this sample are more than 95,000 clones; the ten most common clones hold 2% to 2.5%. CDR1 and CDR2 (germline): SNHLY, FYNNEI. V shed 4 bases, J shed 6 bases, and the junction held 6 bases outside the gene matches. The CDR3 runs to 15 residues. On this clone itself: Its antigen remains unidentified.

The clonotype originates from a middle-aged man in good health and CMV-seronegative. The specimen was PBMCs. The chain employs TRBV2 and TRBJ1-4; 9 nucleotides line up with TRBD1. CDR3 amino acids: CASSVYRGRYEKLFF. CDR3 coding DNA: TGTGCCAGCAGTGTATACAGGGGGCGCTATGAAAAACTGTTTTTT.